The T cell receptor (beta chain) under discussion was sequenced for a study of spatial heterogeneity in lung cancer. Whole-study findings and limits: Counts that tracked tumor mutation counts were those of expanded intratumoral alpha and beta TCRs.

Noted time point: sample taken at primary tumor resection. TCRdb independently ran MiXCR on the 5' RACE reads; one entry per CDR3 protein. The table lists about 20,000 distinct CDR3 sequences, 15% of them singletons, with 25% to 40% in the top ten. This CDR3 has 13 residues. The ends lost 5 bases at V and 5 bases at J; junction bases unmatched: 6. The germline CDR1 and CDR2 sequences are SQVTM and ANQGSEA. Concerning this clonotype: Antigen specificity is unknown.

The specimen comprised lung tumor tissue, sampled at surgery. The chain uses TRBV29-1 and TRBJ2-5; 9 bases are shared with TRBD1. The clonotype originates from a female donor with early-stage non-small cell lung cancer. This chain's CDR3 is CSVSGTGFETQYF. The CDR3 DNA sequence: TGCAGCGTTTCAGGGACAGGGTTTGAGACCCAGTACTTC.